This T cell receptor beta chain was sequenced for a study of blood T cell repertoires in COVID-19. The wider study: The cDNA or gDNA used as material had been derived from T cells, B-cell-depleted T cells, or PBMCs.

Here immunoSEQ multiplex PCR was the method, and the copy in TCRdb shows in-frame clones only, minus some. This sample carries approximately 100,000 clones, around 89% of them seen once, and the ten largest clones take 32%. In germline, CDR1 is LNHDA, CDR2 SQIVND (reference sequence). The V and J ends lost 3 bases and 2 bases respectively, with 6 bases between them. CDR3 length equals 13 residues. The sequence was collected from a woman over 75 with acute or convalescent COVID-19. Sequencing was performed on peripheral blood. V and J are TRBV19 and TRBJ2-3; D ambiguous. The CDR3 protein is CASSISITDTQYF. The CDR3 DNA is TGTGCCAGTAGTATCTCTATCACAGATACGCAGTATTTT.